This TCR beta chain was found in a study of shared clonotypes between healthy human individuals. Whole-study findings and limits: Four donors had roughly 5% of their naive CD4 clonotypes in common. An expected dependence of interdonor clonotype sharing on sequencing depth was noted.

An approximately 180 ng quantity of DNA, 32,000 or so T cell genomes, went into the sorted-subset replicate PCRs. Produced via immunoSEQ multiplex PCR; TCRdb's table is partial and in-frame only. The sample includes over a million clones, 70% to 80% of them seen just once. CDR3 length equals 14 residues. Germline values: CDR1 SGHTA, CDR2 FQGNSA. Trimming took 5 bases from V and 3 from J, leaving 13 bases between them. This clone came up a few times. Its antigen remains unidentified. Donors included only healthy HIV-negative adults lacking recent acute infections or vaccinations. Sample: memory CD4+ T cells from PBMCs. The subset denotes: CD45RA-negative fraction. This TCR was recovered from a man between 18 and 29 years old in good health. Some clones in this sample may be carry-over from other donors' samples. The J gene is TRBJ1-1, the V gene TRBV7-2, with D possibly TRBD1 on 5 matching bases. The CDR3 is CASSPRGRDTEAFF. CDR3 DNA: TGTGCCAGCAGCCCCCGGGGCAGGGACACTGAAGCTTTCTTT.